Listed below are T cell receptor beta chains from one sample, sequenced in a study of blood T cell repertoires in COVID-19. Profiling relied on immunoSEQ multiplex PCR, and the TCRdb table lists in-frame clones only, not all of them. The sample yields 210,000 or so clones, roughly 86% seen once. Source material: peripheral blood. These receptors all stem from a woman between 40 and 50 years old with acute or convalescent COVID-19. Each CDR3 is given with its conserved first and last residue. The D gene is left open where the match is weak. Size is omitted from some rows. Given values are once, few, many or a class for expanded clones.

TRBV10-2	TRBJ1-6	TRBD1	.	TGCGCCAGCAGTGAGGTACCGACAGGGGGTTCACCCCTCCACTTT	CASSEVPTGGSPLHF
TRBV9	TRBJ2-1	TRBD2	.	TGTGCCAGCAGCCCCGGGACTAGCGGGAGGGGTGGGCAGTTCTTC	CASSPGTSGRGGQFF
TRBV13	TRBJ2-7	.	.	TGTGCCAGCAGCTTGAGGACAGAATCCTACGAGCAGTACTTC	CASSLRTESYEQYF
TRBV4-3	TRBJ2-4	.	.	TGCGCCAGCAGCAGAGGGGGGGCGACCATTCAGTACTTC	CASSRGGATIQYF
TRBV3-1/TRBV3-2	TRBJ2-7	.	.	TGTGCCAGCAGCCAACGCGGGGATCTATTCTACGAGCAGTACTTC	CASSQRGDLFYEQYF
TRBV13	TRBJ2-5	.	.	TGTGCCAGCAGCTTAGAGGCAGGGGAGACCCAGTACTTC	CASSLEAGETQYF
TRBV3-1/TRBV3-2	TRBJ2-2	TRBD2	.	TGTGCCAGCAGCCAGGGACTAGCGACCGGGGAGCTGTTTTTT	CASSQGLATGELFF
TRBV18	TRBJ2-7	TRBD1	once	TGTGCCAGCTCACCATCACAGGGGGCGTCCTACGAGCAGTACTTC	CASSPSQGASYEQYF
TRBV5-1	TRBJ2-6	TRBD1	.	TGCGCCAGCAGCATAGGACAGGGCCTCTCTGGGGCCAACGTCCTGACTTTC	CASSIGQGLSGANVLTF
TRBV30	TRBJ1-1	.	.	TGTGCCTGGAGTTCTCTAAATAGGGGTAGTTTTCCTGAAGCTTTCTTT	CAWSSLNRGSFPEAFF
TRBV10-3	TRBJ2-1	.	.	TGTGCCATCAGTGCGGGGTACGGCTCCTACAATGAGCAGTTCTTC	CAISAGYGSYNEQFF
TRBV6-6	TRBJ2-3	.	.	TGTGCCAGCAGTTACTCGTTGGGGCATGGAGATACGCAGTATTTT	CASSYSLGHGDTQYF
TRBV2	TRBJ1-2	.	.	TGTGCCAGCAGAGTTGACTTTGGGGGCTCTGGCTACACCTTC	CASRVDFGGSGYTF
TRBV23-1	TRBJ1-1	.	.	TGCGCCAGCAGTCCGCGAGGTTTCTACGTAGCTTTCTTT	CASSPRGFYVAFF
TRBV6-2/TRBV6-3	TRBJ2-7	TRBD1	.	TGTGCCAGCAGTTACGGCCTGGGACAGCGACCCTACGAGCAGTACTTC	CASSYGLGQRPYEQYF
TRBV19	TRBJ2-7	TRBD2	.	TGTGCCACATTCCCATTCATTAGAGGGACTAATAACCCGGGGGGCTCCTACGAGCAGTACTTC	CATFPFIRGTNNPGGSYEQYF
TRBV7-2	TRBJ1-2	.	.	TGTGCCAGCACCGGGACGGGTTGGACGAGGGGGGGCTACACCTTC	CASTGTGWTRGGYTF
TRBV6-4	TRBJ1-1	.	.	TGTGCCAGCAGTGACTCGGAGGCGGGCACTGAAGCTTTCTTT	CASSDSEAGTEAFF
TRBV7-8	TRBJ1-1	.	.	TGTGCCAGCAGCTTAGTGGGGTGGGAGGGGGCTTTCTTT	CASSLVGWEGAFF
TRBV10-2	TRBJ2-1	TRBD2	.	TGCGCCAGCAGGGGACTAGCGGGAGGGCGCGGTGAGCAGTTCTTC	CASRGLAGGRGEQFF
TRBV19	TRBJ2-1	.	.	TGTGCCAGTAGGAGGCAAGGTTCCTACAATGAGCAGTTCTTC	CASRRQGSYNEQFF
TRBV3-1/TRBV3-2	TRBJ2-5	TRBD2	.	TGTGCCAGCAGCCAACCTCGACTAGCGGGAAACCAAGAGACCCAGTACTTC	CASSQPRLAGNQETQYF
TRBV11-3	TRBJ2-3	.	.	TGTGCCAGCAGCCCGGGACACTCAGATACGCAGTATTTT	CASSPGHSDTQYF
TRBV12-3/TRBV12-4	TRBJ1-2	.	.	TGTGCCAGCAGTTTCTCGGGGAACTATGGCTACACCTTC	CASSFSGNYGYTF
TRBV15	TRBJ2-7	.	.	TGTGCCACCAGCAGAGAAGGGACACACGCCTCCTACGAGCAGTACTTC	CATSREGTHASYEQYF
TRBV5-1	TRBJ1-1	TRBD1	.	TGCGCCAGCAGCCCGGGGACAGGGGGCTTGAACACTGAAGCTTTCTTT	CASSPGTGGLNTEAFF
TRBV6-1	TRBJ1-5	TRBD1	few	TGTGCCAGCAGTGAAGCGGGACAGCCGCATCAGCCCCAGCATTTT	CASSEAGQPHQPQHF
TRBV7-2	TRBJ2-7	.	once	TGTGCCAGCAGCTTGACAGACTACGAGCAGTACTTC	CASSLTDYEQYF
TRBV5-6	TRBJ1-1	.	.	TGTGCCAGCAGCTGGAGGCCCGGAGAAGCTTTCTTT	CASSWRPGEAFF
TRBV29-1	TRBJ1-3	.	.	TGCAGCGGGGAAGAGGGGCGCACTGGAAACACCATATATTTT	CSGEEGRTGNTIYF
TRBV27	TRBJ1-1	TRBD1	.	TGTGCCAGCAGTTCCGCCGGGACAGGGATTTTCACTGAAGCTTTCTTT	CASSSAGTGIFTEAFF
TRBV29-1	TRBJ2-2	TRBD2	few	TGCAGCGTCTCCGGGACTAGCGGGAGTAGCACCGGGGAGCTGTTTTTT	CSVSGTSGSSTGELFF
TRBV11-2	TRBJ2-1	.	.	TGTGCCAGCAGCTTACAGGGCCGCTCCTACAATGAGCAGTTCTTC	CASSLQGRSYNEQFF
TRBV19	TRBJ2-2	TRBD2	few	TGTGCCAGTAGTATAGCCGTAGCGGGAGGGCACACCGGGGAGCTGTTTTTT	CASSIAVAGGHTGELFF
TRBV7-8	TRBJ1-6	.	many	TGTGCCAGCAGCTTTTTCTCCAGGGGTGGTTCACCCCTCCACTTT	CASSFFSRGGSPLHF
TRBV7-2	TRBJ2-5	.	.	TGTGCCAGCAGCTTAGTCCCTAGGGAGACCCAGTACTTC	CASSLVPRETQYF
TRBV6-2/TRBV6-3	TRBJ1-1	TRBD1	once	TGTGCCAGCAGTTACCGAGGGGGCATACCTGAAGCTTTCTTT	CASSYRGGIPEAFF
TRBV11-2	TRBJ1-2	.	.	TGTGCCAGCAGCTTAGTGGGGGACATCTTCAACTATGGCTACACCTTC	CASSLVGDIFNYGYTF
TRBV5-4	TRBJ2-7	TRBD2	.	TGTGCCAGCAGCTTTCTAGCGGGAGGTCATGCAACCTACGAGCAGTACTTC	CASSFLAGGHATYEQYF
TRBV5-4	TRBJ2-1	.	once	TGTGCCAGCAGCTTGGCAGATACTAGTAACGAGCAGTTCTTC	CASSLADTSNEQFF
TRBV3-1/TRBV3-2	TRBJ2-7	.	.	TGTGCCAGCAGCCGGCCATCCGCCTCCCCTTTGGAGCAGTACTTC	CASSRPSASPLEQYF
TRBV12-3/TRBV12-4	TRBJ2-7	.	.	TGTGCCAGCAGTTTGGGCAGAAGATACGAGCAGTACTTC	CASSLGRRYEQYF
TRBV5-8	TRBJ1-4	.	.	TGTGCCAGCAGCTTCGACAGGCATGAAAAACTGTTTTTT	CASSFDRHEKLFF
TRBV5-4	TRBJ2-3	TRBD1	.	TGTGCCAGCAGCCCAAACTCCCCCGGGACAGGGGGCTCAGATACGCAGTATTTT	CASSPNSPGTGGSDTQYF
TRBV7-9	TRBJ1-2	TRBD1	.	TGTGCCAGCAGCTCCAAGACCGGGACAGGGGCCGGAGGCTACACCTTC	CASSSKTGTGAGGYTF
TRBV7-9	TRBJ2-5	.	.	TGTGCCAGCAGCCCACAGGTGGGGGCAGAGACCCAGTACTTC	CASSPQVGAETQYF
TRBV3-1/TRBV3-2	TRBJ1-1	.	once	TGTGCCAGCAGCCAAGAGCTCCTGGGAGGCACTGAAGCTTTCTTT	CASSQELLGGTEAFF
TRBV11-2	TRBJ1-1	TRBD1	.	TGTGCCAGCAGCCCGACAGGGTTCGCTGAAGCTTTCTTT	CASSPTGFAEAFF